This note documents a single TCR beta chain sequence. The antigen remains unidentified. This record comes from a study of T-cell memory formation after mild COVID-19. Regarding the study as a whole: Some responding clones appeared in pre-infection memory, suggesting cross-reactive memory joined.

TCRdb redid the calling of the 5' RACE reads with MiXCR, one entry per CDR3 protein. In the table there are fewer than 350,000 distinct CDR3 sequences, roughly an eighth of which are singletons. This sequence originates from a man in his late teens or twenties who had mild COVID-19 (a few samples of this study predate the infection). Cell type and time point are not known. Material for sequencing was PBMCs or a T cell subset sorted from them (not recorded which).

The CDR3 sequence: CASRLRDSSYEQYF. The CDR3 bases are TGCGCCAGCAGGTTACGGGACAGCTCCTACGAGCAGTACTTC. The chain uses TRBV5-1 and TRBJ2-7, with 7 bases that match TRBD1. The CDR3 contains 14 residues. The J segment lost 0 bases and the V segment lost 5 bases, leaving 5 bases of the junction unmatched. Germline lookup yields CDR1 SGHRS and CDR2 YFSETQ.